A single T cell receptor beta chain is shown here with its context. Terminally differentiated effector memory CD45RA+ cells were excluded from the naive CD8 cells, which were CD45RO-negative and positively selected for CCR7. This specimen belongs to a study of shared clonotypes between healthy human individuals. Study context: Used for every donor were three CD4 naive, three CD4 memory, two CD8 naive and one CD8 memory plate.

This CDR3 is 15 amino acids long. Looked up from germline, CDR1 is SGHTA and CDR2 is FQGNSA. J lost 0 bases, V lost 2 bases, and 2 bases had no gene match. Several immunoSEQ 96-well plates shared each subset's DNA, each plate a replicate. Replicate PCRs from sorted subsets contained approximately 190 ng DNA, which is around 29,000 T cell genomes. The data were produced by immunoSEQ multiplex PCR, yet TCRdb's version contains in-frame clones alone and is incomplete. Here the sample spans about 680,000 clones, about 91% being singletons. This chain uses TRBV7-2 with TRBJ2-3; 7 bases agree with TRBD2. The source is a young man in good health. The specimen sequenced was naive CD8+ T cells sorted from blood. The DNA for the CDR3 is TGTGCCAGCAGCTTAAGCGGGACTAGCACAGATACGCAGTATTTT. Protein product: CASSLSGTSTDTQYF.